The clone carrying this TCR beta chain was seen at least ten times. The antigen remains undetermined. TCRdb re-called the PCR reads with MiXCR, one entry per CDR3 protein. This table holds roughly 320,000 distinct CDR3 sequences, 24% found once. This CDR3 spans 14 amino acids. The germline CDR1 and CDR2 sequences are DFQATT and SNEGSKA (reference sequence). V gave up 5 bases and J gave up 8 bases; unmatched junction bases: 10. The record originates from a study of molecular identifiers for immune sequencing clone quantification. Looking at the study overall: Naive CD8 RNA (around 20,000 or 100,000 cells) was divided into five aliquots, with four sequenced. Study-wide points: Underestimated sizes of highly expanded clones could result from identical TCR molecules that share a barcode. It was shown that clones above 20 RNA copies held over 97% of effector molecules, but under 1% in naive cells. Detection of one spiked Jurkat cell's TCR RNA reportedly worked in 980,000 or so naive cells.

Sequencing was carried out using naive CD8+ T cells from blood, with Jurkat cell RNA spiked in. The subset is: FACS-sorted CD8+CD4-CCR7+CD45RA+ naive T cells. The V call is TRBV20-1, the J call TRBJ2-1; 9 positions match TRBD2. The TCR originated in a human donor in good health. Some libraries in this study had Jurkat cell RNA spiked in. DNA of the CDR3: TGCAGTGCTTCTTCCGGGACTAGCATAGATGAGCAGTTCTTC. Translated, it gives CSASSGTSIDEQFF.